This TCR beta chain emerged from a study of T cell responses to AZD1222 COVID-19 vaccine. This CDR3 contains 13 residues. CDR1 is MNHEY and CDR2 is SVGAGI in the germline V gene. V was pared by 7 bases and J by 4 bases, with 6 bases of the junction left unmatched. Remarks on this clone: What it recognizes is unknown.

Assay used: immunoSEQ multiplex PCR; TCRdb lists only in-frame clones, some missing. The sample has some 84,000 clones, around 90% seen once. Notes on the study in general: White British people made up most donors, females outnumbered males, and clonal diversity was possibly underestimated. The reported proportion of spike-specific TCRs targeting unmutated variant regions was nearly half. Mapped onto spike, vaccine-associated CD4 TCRs spanned it and were dominant at 160-218 and 743-854.

The sequenced sample was peripheral blood, obtained on day 0 of AZD1222 vaccination. The clonotype comes from an adult in good health. The chain couples TRBV6-5 to TRBJ1-2, with 7 nucleotides matching TRBD1. The CDR3 sequence: CASTPRDSYGYTF. The CDR3 DNA reads TGTGCCAGCACCCCCCGGGACAGCTATGGCTACACCTTC.